There are a few counts of the clone carrying this T cell receptor (beta chain). Antigen unknown. This entry is derived from a study of cytotoxic CD8 clonotypes in ibrutinib-treated CLL. Study-wide points: Clonality increased with ibrutinib response but returned toward baseline at progression. Clonality was higher at baseline than in age-matched healthy donors and tracked circulating CD8+ T-cell counts.

V shed 6 bases and J 4 bases; nucleotides not matched to a gene: 8. CDR1 and CDR2 (germline): SGHTA, FQGNSA. The CDR3 sequence is 15 residues long. Assay: immunoSEQ multiplex PCR; the TCRdb copy retains only in-frame clones and omits some. The repertoire holds about 140,000 clones, with approximately 90% as singletons. The chain has TRBV7-2 and TRBJ2-7; 11 bases agree with TRBD2. The receptor was isolated from a human donor with chronic lymphocytic leukemia. The source was PBMCs, collected after 12 months of ibrutinib treatment. Here the CDR3 DNA reads TGTGCCAGCAGGATTGGACTAGCGGGTCTGTACGAGCAGTACTTC. This encodes CASRIGLAGLYEQYF.